The rows below give T cell receptor beta chains drawn from one sample of a study of T cells in Graves' hyperthyroidism and ophthalmopathy. TCRdb independently ran MiXCR on the multiplex PCR reads; one entry per CDR3 protein. The table records 500,000 to 550,000 distinct CDR3 sequences, about a fifth of them present only once. Sample: blood. Receptor source: a man younger than 35 with Graves' hyperthyroidism. CDR3s leave out the opening cysteine and the closing phenylalanine or tryptophan.

v_call cdr3_aa
TRBV19 ATVERRMNTEAF
TRBV15 ATSRDRGVSYEQY
TRBV28 ASSFSPPPPYEQY
TRBV5-1 ASSLAGGLGTGELF
TRBV28 SSRDSPYEQY
TRBV7-6 AGGTGNTIY
TRBV28 ASSLSGQGMAGSCF
TRBV7-9 ASSPRPSIHEQY
TRBV19 ASSNPNTGELF
TRBV18 ASSPLQGAGSYEQY
TRBV25-1 ASSSDRQNTEAF
TRBV11-1 ASSVGIGTENTEAF
TRBV12-3/TRBV12-4 ASGYLSDYGYT
TRBV5-1 ASSFGAGGIGDTEAF
TRBV6-1 ASNLKNYGYT
TRBV6-1 ASSQRTSGDGANVLT
TRBV12-3/TRBV12-4 ASSLNREDEQY
TRBV20-1 SARMAGAIYEQY
TRBV20-1 SARGLAREQY
TRBV28 ASSPTDRGGEAF